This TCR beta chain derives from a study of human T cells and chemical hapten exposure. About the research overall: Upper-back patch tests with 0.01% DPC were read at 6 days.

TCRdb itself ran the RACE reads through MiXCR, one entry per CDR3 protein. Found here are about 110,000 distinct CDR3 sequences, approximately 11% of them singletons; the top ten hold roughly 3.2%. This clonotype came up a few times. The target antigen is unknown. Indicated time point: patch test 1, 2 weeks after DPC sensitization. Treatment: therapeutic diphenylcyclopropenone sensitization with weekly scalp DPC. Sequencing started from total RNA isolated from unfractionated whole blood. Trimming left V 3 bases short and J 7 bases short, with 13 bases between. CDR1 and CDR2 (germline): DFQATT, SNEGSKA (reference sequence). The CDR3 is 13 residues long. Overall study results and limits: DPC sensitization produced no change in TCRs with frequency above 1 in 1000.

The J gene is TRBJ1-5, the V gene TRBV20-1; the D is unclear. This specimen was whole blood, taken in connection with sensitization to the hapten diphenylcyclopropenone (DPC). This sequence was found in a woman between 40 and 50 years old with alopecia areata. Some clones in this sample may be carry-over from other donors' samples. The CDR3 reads CSASPGLGQPQHF. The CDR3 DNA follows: TGCAGTGCTAGCCCCGGTCTGGGGCAGCCCCAGCATTTT.